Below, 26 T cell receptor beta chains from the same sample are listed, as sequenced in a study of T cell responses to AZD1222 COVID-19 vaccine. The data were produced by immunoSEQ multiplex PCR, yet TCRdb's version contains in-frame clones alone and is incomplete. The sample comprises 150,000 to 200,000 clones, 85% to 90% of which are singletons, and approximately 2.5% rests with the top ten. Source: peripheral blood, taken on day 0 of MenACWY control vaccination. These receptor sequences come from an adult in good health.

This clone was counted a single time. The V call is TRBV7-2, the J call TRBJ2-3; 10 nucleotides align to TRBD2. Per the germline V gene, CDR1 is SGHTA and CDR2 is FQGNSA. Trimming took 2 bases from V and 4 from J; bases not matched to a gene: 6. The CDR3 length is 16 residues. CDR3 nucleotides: TGTGCCAGCAGCTTACGTCAGCGGGGGGGTGCAGATACGCAGTATTTT. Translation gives CASSLRQRGGADTQYF.

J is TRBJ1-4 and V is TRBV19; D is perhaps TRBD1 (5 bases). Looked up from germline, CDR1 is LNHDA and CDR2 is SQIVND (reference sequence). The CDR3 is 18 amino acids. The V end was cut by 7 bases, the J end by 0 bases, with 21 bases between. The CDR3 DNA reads TGTGCCAGTACCAAGGGGCAGACAAGCATAGCAACTAATGAAAAACTGTTTTTT. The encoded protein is CASTKGQTSIATNEKLFF.

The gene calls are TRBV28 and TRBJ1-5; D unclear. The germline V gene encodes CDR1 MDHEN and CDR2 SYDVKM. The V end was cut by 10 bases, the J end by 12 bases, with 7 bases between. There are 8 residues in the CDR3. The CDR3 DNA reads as TGTGCCACGAGTCACCAGCATTTT. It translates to CATSHQHF.

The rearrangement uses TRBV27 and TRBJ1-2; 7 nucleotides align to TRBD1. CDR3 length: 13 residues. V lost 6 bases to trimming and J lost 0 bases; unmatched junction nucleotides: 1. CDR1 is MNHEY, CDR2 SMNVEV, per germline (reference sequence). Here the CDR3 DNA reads TGTGCCAGCAGGGACAGGCCTAACTATGGCTACACCTTC. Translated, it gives CASRDRPNYGYTF.

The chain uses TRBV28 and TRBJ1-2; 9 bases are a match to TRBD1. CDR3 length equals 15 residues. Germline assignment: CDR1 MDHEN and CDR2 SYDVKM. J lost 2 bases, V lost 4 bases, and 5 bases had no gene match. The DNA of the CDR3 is TGTGCCAGCAGTTCCACCGGGACAGGGAACTATGGCTACACCTTC. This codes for CASSSTGTGNYGYTF.

This chain's CDR3 is CAIRTSVAGGETQYF. Written as DNA, the CDR3 is TGTGCCATCAGAACTTCGGTTGCGGGAGGAGAGACCCAGTACTTC. The chain couples TRBV10-3 to TRBJ2-5, with 8 positions matching TRBD2. From germline, CDR1 is ENHRY and CDR2 SYGVKD. Trimming took 6 bases from V and 4 from J; bases not matched to a gene: 10. CDR3 length: 15 residues.

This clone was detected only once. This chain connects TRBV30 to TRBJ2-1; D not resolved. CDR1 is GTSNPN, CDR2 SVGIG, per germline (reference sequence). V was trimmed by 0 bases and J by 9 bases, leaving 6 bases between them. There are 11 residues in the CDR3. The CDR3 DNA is TGTGCCTGGAGTGTAATGGGTGAGCAGTTCTTC. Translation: CAWSVMGEQFF.

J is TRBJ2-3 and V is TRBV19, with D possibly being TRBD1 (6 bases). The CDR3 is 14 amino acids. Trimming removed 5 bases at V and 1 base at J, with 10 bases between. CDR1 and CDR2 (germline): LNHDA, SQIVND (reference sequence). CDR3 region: CASSARTGTDTQYF. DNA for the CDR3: TGTGCCAGTAGTGCTCGGACAGGCACAGATACGCAGTATTTT.

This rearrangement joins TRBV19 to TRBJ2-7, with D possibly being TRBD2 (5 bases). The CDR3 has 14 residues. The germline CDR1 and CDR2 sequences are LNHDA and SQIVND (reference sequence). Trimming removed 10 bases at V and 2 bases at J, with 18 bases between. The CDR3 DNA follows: TGTGCCACCGCTGAGGCTAGCCTGGCCTACGAGCAGTACTTC. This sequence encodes CATAEASLAYEQYF.

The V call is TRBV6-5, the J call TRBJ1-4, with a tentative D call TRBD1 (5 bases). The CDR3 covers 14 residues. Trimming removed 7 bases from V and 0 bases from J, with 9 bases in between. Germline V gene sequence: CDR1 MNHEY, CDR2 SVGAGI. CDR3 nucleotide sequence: TGTGCCAGCATGGGGGGGTCAACTAATGAAAAACTGTTTTTT. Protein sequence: CASMGGSTNEKLFF.

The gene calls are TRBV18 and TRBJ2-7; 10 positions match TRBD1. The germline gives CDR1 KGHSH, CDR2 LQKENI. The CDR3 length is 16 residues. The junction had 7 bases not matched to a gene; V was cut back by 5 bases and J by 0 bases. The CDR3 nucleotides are TGTGCCAGCTCATCGGGGACAGGGGCCAGCTCCTACGAGCAGTACTTC. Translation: CASSSGTGASSYEQYF.

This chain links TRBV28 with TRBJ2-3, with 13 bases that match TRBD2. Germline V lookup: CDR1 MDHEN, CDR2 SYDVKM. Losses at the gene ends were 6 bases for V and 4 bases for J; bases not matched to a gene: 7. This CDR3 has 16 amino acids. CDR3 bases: TGTGCCAGCAGCCACGGACTAGCGGGAGTGGCAGATACGCAGTATTTT. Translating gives CASSHGLAGVADTQYF.

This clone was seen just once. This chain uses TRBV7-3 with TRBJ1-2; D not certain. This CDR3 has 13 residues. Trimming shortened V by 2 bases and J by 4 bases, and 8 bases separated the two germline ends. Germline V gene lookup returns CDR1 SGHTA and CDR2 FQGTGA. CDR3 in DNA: TGTGCCAGCAGCTTATCGGCCAGCTATGGCTACACCTTC. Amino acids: CASSLSASYGYTF.

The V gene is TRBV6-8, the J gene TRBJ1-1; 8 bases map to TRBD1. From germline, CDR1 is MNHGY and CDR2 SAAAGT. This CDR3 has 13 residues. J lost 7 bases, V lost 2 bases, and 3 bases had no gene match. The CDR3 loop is CASSYPTGVEAFF. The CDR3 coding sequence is TGTGCCAGCAGTTACCCGACAGGGGTTGAAGCTTTCTTT.

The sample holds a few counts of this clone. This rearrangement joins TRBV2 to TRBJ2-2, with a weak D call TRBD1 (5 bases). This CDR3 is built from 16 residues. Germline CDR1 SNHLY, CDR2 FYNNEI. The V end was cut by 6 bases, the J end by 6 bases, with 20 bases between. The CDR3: CASSPTGARKSGELFF. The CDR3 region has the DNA TGTGCCAGCAGCCCCACAGGCGCCCGCAAATCCGGGGAGCTGTTTTTT.

The CDR3 region is CASESLGGELFF. Written as DNA, the CDR3 is TGTGCCAGCGAATCGCTAGGCGGGGAGCTGTTTTTT. This rearrangement joins TRBV2 to TRBJ2-2; D unclear. The CDR3 spans 12 residues. Germline CDR1 is SNHLY and CDR2 is FYNNEI. V lost 8 bases, J lost 7 bases, and 11 bases lay in between.

CDR3 nucleotides: TGTGCCAGCAGTATTCCCGGGATCCGAGTTGGCTACACCTTC. As protein: CASSIPGIRVGYTF. The rearrangement joins TRBV28 to TRBJ1-2; D uncertain. Deletions cut 5 bases from V and 7 bases from J, with 17 bases between. Germline CDR1 MDHEN, CDR2 SYDVKM. The CDR3 contains 14 residues.

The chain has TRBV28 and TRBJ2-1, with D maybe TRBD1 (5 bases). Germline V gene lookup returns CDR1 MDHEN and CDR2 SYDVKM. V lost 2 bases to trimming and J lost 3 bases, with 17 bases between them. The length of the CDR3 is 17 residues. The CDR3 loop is CASSLQTIHQGYNEQFF. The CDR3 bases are TGTGCCAGCAGTTTACAAACTATCCATCAGGGCTACAATGAGCAGTTCTTC.

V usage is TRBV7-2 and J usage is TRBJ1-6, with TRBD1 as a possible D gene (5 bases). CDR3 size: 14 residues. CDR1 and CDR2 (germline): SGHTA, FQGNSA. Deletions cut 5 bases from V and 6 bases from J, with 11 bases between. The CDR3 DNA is TGTGCCAGCAGCACCACAGGTGGTAATTCACCCCTCCACTTT. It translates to CASSTTGGNSPLHF.

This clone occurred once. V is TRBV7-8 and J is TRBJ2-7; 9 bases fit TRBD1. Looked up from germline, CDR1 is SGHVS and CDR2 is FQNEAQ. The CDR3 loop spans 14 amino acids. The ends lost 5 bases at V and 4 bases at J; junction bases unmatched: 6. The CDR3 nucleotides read TGTGCCAGCAGCGCCGGGACAGGGCCATACGAGCAGTACTTC. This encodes CASSAGTGPYEQYF.

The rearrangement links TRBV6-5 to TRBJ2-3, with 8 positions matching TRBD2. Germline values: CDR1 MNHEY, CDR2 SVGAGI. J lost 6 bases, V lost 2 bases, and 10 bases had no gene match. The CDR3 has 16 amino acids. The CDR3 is CASSYGTSPVLDTQYF. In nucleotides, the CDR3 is TGTGCCAGCAGTTACGGGACTAGTCCAGTTCTGGATACGCAGTATTTT.

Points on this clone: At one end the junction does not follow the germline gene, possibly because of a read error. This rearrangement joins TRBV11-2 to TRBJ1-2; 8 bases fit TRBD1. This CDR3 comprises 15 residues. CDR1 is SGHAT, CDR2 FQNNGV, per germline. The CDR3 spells CASSLGVQGALGYTF. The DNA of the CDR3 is TGTGCCAGCAGTTTAGGGGTTCAGGGGGCGCTTGGCTACACCTTC.

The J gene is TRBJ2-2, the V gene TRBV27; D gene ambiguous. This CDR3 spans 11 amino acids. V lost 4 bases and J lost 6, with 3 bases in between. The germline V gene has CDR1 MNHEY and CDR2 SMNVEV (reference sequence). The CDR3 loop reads CASSYAGELFF. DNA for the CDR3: TGTGCCAGCAGTTATGCCGGGGAGCTGTTTTTT.

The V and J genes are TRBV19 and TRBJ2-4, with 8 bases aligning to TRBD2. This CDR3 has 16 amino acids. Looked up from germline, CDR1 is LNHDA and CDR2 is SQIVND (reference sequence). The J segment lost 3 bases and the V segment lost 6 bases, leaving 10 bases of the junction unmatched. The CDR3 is CASSALLAAYKNIQYF. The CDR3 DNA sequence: TGTGCCAGTAGCGCACTACTAGCGGCTTACAAAAACATTCAGTACTTC.

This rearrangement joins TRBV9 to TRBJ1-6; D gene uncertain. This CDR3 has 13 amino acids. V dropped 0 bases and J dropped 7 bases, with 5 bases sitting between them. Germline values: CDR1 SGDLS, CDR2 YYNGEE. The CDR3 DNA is TGTGCCAGCAGCGTAGCAGAGAATTCACCCCTCCACTTT. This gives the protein CASSVAENSPLHF.

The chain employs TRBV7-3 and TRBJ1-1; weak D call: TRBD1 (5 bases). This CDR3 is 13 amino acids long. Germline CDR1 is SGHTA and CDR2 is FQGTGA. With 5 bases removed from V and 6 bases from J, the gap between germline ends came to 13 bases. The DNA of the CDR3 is TGTGCCAGCAGCCCGGGGTCGGGGGCTGAAGCTTTCTTT. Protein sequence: CASSPGSGAEAFF.